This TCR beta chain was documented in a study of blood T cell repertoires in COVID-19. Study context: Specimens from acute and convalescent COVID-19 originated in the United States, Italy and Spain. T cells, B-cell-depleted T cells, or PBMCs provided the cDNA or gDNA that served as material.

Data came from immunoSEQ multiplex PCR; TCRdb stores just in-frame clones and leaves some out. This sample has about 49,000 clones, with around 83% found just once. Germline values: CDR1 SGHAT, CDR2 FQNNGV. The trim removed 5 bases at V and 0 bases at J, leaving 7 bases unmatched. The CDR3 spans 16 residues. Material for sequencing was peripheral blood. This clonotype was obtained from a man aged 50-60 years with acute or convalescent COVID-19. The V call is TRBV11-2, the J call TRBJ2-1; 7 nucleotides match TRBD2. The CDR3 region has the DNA TGTGCCAGCAGCCCACAACTAGCGCCCTCCTACAATGAGCAGTTCTTC. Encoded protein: CASSPQLAPSYNEQFF.